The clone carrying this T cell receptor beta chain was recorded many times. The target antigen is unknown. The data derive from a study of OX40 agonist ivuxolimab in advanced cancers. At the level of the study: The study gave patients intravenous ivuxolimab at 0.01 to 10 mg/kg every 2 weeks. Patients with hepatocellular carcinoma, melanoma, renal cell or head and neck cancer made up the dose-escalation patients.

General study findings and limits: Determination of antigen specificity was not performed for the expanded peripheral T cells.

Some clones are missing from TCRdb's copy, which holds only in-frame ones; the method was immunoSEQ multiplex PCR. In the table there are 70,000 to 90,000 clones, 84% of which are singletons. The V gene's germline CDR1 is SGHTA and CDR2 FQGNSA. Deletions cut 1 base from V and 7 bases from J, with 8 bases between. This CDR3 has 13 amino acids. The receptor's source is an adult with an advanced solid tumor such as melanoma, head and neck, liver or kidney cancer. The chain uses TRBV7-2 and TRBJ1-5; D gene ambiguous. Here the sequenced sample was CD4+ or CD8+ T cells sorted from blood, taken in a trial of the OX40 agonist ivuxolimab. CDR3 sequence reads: CASSLELDQPQHF. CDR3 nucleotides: TGTGCCAGCAGCTTAGAGCTGGACCAGCCCCAGCATTTT.